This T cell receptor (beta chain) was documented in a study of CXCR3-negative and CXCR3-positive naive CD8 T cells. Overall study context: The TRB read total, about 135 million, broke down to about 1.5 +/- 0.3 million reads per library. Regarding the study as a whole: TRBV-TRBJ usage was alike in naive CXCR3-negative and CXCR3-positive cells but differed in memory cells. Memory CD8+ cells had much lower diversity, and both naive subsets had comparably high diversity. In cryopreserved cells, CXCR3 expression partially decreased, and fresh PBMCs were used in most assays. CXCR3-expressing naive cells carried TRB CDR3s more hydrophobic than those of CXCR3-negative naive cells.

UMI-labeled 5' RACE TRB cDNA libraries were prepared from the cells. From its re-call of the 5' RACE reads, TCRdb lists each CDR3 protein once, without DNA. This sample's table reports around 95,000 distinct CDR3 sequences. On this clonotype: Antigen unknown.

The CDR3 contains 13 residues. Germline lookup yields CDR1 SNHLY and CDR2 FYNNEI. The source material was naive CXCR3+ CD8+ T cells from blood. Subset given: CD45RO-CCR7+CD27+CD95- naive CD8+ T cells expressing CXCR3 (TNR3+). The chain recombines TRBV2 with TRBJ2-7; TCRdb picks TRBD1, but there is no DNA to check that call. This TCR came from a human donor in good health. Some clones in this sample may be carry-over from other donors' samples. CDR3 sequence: CASVTGALYEQYF.